The source of this T cell receptor (beta chain) is a study of blood T cells in healthy people across ages. With a J-beta primer mix and a sample-barcoded 5' primer, a second PCR ran 7 to 11 cycles. In TCRdb, the 5' RACE reads were re-called with MiXCR into one record per CDR3 protein. The repertoire consists of 710,000 or so distinct CDR3 sequences, with about a fifth occurring once and the leading ten covering 22%. This CDR3 is built from 15 residues. Germline CDR1 is SGHRS and CDR2 is YFSETQ. V was shortened by 2 bases and J by 4 bases, with 14 bases between the two germline ends. This receptor was taken from a man in his 70s in good health. Sequenced material: blood. The V and J genes are TRBV5-1 and TRBJ2-3; a possible D gene is TRBD2 (5 bases). This chain's CDR3 is CASSFSLGSPDTQYF. The CDR3 DNA reads TGCGCCAGCAGCTTTTCACTAGGGAGCCCAGATACGCAGTATTTT.